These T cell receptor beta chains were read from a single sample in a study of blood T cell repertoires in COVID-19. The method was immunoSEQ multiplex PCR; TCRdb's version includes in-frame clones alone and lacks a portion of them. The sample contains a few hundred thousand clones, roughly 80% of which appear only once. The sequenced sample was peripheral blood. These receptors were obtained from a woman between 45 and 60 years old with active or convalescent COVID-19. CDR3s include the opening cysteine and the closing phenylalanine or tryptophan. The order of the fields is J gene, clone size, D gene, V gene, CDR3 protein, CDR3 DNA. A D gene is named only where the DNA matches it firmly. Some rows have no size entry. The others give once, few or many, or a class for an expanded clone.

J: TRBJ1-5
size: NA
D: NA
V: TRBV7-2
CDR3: CASSLLRGNQPQHF
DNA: TGTGCCAGCAGCCTCCTGCGGGGCAATCAGCCCCAGCATTTT

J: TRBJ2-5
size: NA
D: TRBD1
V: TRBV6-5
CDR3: CASSYSRGRRETQYF
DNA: TGTGCCAGCAGTTACTCCAGGGGGCGGCGAGAGACCCAGTACTTC

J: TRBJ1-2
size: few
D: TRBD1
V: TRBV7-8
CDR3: CASSSSGTGGHGYTF
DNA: TGTGCCAGCAGCTCGTCCGGGACAGGGGGCCATGGCTACACCTTC

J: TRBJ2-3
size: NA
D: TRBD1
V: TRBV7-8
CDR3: CASSPGGSGTDTQYF
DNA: TGTGCCAGCAGCCCAGGGGGTAGCGGCACAGATACGCAGTATTTT

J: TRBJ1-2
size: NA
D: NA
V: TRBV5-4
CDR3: CASSTERRNYGYTF
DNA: TGTGCCAGCAGCACCGAACGGAGAAACTATGGCTACACCTTC

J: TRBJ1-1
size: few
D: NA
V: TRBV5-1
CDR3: CASSFRSGTEAFF
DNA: TGCGCCAGCAGCTTCAGATCGGGCACTGAAGCTTTCTTT

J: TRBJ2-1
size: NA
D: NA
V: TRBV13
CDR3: CASSRGQRNEQFF
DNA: TGTGCCAGCAGCCGGGGACAAAGGAATGAGCAGTTCTTC

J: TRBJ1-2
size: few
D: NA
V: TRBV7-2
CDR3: CASSLQGYGYTF
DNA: TGTGCCAGCAGCTTACAGGGTTATGGCTACACCTTC

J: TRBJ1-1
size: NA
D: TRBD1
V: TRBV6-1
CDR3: CASSVRDRGLTPTEAFF
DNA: TGTGCCAGCAGTGTCCGGGACAGGGGCCTCACCCCCACTGAAGCTTTCTTT

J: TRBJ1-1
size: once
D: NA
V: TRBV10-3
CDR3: CAISEPGTEAFF
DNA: TGTGCCATCAGTGAGCCGGGGACTGAAGCTTTCTTT

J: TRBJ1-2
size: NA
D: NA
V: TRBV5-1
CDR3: CASSLRAFNYGYTF
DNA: TGCGCCAGCAGCTTGAGAGCTTTTAACTATGGCTACACCTTC

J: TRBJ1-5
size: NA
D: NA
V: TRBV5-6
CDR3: CASSPTVYSNQPQHF
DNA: TGTGCCAGCAGCCCGACAGTTTATAGCAATCAGCCCCAGCATTTT

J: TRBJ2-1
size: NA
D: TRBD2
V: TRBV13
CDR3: CASSGTSGRALDEQFF
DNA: TGTGCCAGCAGCGGGACTAGCGGGAGGGCTTTGGATGAGCAGTTCTTC

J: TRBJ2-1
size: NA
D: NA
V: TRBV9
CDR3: CASSNYGSSNEQFF
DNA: TGTGCCAGCAGCAATTACGGGAGCTCGAATGAGCAGTTCTTC

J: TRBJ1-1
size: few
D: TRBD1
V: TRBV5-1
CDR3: CASSLNRQGWGFNTEAFF
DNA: TGCGCCAGCAGCTTGAATAGACAGGGCTGGGGATTTAACACTGAAGCTTTCTTT

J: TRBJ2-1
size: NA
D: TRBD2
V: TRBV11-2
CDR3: CASSPGLSGRGNEQFF
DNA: TGTGCCAGCAGCCCGGGACTTTCCGGGAGGGGCAATGAGCAGTTCTTC

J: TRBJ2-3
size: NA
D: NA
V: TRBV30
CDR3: CALRSTLTDTQYF
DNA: TGTGCCTTACGGAGTACCTTGACAGATACGCAGTATTTT

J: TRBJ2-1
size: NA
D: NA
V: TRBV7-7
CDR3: CASSLAGSSYNEQFF
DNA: TGTGCTAGCAGCTTGGCGGGGAGCTCCTACAATGAGCAGTTCTTC

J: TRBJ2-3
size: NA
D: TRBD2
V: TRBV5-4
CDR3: CASSPTSGRARDTQYF
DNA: TGTGCCAGCAGCCCGACTAGCGGGAGGGCCCGAGATACGCAGTATTTT

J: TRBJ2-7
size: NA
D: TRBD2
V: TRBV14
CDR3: CASSLSSGGYEQYF
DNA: TGTGCCAGCAGCCTATCTAGCGGGGGGTACGAGCAGTACTTC

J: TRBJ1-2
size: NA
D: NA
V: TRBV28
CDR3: CASSLSGGTSGYTF
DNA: TGTGCCAGCAGTTTGTCCGGGGGAACGTCTGGCTACACCTTC

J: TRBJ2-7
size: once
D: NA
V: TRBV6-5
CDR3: CASSYSPGSYEQYF
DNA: TGTGCCAGCAGTTACTCGCCCGGGTCCTACGAGCAGTACTTC

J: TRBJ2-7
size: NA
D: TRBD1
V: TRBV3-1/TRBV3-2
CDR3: CASSPLVRGRDEQYF
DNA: TGTGCCAGCAGCCCCCTGGTAAGGGGGCGGGACGAGCAGTACTTC

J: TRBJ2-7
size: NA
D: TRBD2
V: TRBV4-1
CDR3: CASSQYQKAGGSYEQYF
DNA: TGCGCCAGCAGCCAGTACCAGAAAGCGGGAGGGTCCTACGAGCAGTACTTC

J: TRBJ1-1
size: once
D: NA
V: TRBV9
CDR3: CASSVAQGRDTEAFF
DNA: TGTGCCAGCAGCGTAGCCCAGGGGAGGGACACTGAAGCTTTCTTT

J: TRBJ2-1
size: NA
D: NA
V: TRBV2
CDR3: CASSEGGHEQFF
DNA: TGTGCCAGCAGTGAAGGGGGGCATGAGCAGTTCTTC

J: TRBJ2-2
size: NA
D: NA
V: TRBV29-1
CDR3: CSVRGIGSSPAGELFF
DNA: TGCAGCGTTAGGGGGATAGGTTCTTCCCCGGCCGGGGAGCTGTTTTTT

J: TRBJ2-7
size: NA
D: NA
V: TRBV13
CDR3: CASREGNRATEQYF
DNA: TGTGCCAGCAGGGAGGGAAACAGAGCCACCGAGCAGTACTTC

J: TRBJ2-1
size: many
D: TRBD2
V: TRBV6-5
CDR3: CASSITLAGEDEQFF
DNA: TGTGCCAGCAGTATCACACTAGCGGGAGAGGATGAGCAGTTCTTC

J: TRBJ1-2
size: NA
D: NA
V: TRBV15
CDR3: CATSTNRAQEYGYTF
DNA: TGTGCCACCAGCACTAACAGGGCCCAGGAGTATGGCTACACCTTC

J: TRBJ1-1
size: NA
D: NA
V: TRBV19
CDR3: CASSEGTFNTEAFF
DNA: TGTGCCAGTAGTGAGGGGACATTTAACACTGAAGCTTTCTTT

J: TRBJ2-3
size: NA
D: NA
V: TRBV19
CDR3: CASSGSGSTDTQYF
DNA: TGTGCCAGTAGTGGAAGCGGGAGCACAGATACGCAGTATTTT

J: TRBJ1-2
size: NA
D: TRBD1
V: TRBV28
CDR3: CASSIDREISGYTF
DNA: TGTGCCAGCAGCATTGACAGGGAAATAAGCGGCTACACCTTC

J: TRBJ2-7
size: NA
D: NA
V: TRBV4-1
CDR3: CASSQDLTAYEQYF
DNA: TGCGCCAGCAGCCAAGATTTAACGGCCTACGAGCAGTACTTC

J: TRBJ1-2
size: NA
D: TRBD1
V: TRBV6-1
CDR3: CASSEGRGRSDGYTF
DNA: TGTGCCAGCAGTGAAGGAAGGGGGCGTTCAGATGGCTACACCTTC

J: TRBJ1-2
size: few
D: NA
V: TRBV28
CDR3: CASSSDRKANYGYTF
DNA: TGTGCCAGCAGTTCCGACAGGAAAGCTAACTATGGCTACACCTTC

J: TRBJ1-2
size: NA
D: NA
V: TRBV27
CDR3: CASSFGKHYGYTF
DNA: TGTGCCAGCAGTTTTGGCAAACACTATGGCTACACCTTC

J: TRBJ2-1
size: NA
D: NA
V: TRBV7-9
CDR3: CASSPAGRDGYNEQFF
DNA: TGTGCCAGCAGCCCCGCGGGGCGGGACGGCTACAATGAGCAGTTCTTC

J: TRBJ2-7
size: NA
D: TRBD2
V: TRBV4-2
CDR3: CASSQEAVAGALSYEQYF
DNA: TGTGCCAGCAGCCAAGAGGCGGTAGCGGGAGCGCTCTCCTACGAGCAGTACTTC

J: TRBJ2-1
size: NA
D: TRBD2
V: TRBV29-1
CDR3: CSVEGREGYNEQFF
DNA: TGCAGCGTTGAAGGGCGGGAGGGGTACAATGAGCAGTTCTTC

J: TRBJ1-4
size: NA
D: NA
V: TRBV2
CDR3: CASSVKTPNSEKLFF
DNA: TGTGCCAGCAGTGTAAAGACTCCTAATTCGGAAAAACTGTTTTTT

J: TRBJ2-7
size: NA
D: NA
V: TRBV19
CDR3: CASSIKGGYPYEQYF
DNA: TGTGCCAGTAGTATAAAAGGCGGGTATCCCTACGAGCAGTACTTC

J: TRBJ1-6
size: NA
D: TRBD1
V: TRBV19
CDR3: CASSIGSGGINSPLHF
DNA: TGTGCCAGTAGTATTGGTTCAGGGGGGATTAATTCACCCCTCCACTTT

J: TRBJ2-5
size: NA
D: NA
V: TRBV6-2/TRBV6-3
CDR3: CASSFTEGLRWMETQYF
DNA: TGTGCCAGCAGTTTTACAGAGGGACTGCGGTGGATGGAGACCCAGTACTTC

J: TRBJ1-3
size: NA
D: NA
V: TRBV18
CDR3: CASSLHRVPGNTIYF
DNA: TGTGCCAGCTCACTCCACAGGGTTCCTGGAAACACCATATATTTT

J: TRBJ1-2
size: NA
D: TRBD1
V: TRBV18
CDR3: CASSLRAGQGGHGYTF
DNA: TGTGCCAGCTCCCTCCGCGCGGGACAGGGAGGGCACGGCTACACCTTC

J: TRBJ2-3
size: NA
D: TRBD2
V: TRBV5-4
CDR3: CASSLVPAGARSDTQYF
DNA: TGTGCCAGCAGCTTAGTCCCAGCGGGAGCAAGATCAGATACGCAGTATTTT

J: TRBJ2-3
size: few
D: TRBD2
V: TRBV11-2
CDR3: CASSRGLAAVLQGTDTQYF
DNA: TGTGCCAGCAGCCGCGGACTAGCGGCTGTTCTCCAGGGTACAGATACGCAGTATTTT

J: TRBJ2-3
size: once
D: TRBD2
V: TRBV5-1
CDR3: CASSLGLAGGFWTDTQYF
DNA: TGCGCCAGCAGCTTGGGACTAGCGGGAGGGTTTTGGACAGATACGCAGTATTTT

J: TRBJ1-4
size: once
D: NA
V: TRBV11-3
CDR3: CASSPGLTSNEKLFF
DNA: TGTGCCAGCAGCCCCGGTCTTACCTCGAATGAAAAACTGTTTTTT

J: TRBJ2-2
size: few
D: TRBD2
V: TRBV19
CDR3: CASSWRLAGSNTGELFF
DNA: TGTGCCAGTAGTTGGAGGCTAGCGGGGTCGAACACCGGGGAGCTGTTTTTT

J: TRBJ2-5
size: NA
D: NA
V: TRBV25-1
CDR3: CASSGKGPGVLGETQYF
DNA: TGTGCCAGCAGTGGAAAGGGGCCAGGGGTTTTGGGAGAGACCCAGTACTTC

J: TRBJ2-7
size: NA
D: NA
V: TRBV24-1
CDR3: CATSDSSHEQYF
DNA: TGTGCCACCAGTGATTCTTCCCACGAGCAGTACTTC

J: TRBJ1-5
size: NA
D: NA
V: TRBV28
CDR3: CASSLWAGKGNQPQHF
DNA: TGTGCCAGCAGTTTATGGGCAGGGAAAGGCAATCAGCCCCAGCATTTT

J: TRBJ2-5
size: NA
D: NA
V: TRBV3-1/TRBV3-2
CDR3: CASSKRRGRGGLLQYF
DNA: TGTGCCAGCAGCAAACGCAGGGGGCGCGGGGGTCTGTTGCAGTACTTC

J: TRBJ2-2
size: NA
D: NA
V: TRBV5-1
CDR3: CASSLVVGSTGELFF
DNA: TGCGCCAGCAGCCTGGTCGTCGGGAGTACCGGGGAGCTGTTTTTT

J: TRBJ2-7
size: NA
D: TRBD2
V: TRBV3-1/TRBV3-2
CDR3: CASSQGGGGRYEQYF
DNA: TGTGCCAGCAGCCAAGGGGGCGGGGGACGCTACGAGCAGTACTTC

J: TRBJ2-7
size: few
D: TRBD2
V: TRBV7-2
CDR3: CASSLVATSGSTYEQYF
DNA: TGTGCCAGCAGCTTAGTCGCGACTAGCGGCTCTACCTACGAGCAGTACTTC

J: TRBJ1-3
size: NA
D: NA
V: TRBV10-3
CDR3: CAISESGGIGNTIYF
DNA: TGTGCCATCAGTGAGTCGGGGGGGATCGGAAACACCATATATTTT

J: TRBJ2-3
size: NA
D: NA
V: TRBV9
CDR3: CASSVGGTGDTQYF
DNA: TGTGCCAGCAGCGTAGGCGGGACCGGGGATACGCAGTATTTT